The 15 T cell receptor beta chains presented below share a single source sample, sequenced in a study of T cells in Graves' hyperthyroidism and ophthalmopathy (dated by TCRdb to the late 2010s). Libraries were prepared through multiplex PCR. TCRdb names Illumina HiSeq 2000 as the instrument used. The TCR beta CDR3 regions were amplified from the RNA transcripts. A first-round RT-PCR of the TCR CDR3 used the HTBI primer set with the Qiagen OneStep RT-PCR kit. The public reads were quality trimmed at Q25 with fastp and then assembled into clones with MiXCR by TCRdb, keeping productive beta chains. Rows with one shared CDR3 protein collapse into an entry with the most common genes and DNA. This sample is represented by around 420,000 distinct CDR3 sequences; about 15% of them were singletons. The ten most abundant clones make up almost 8% of the sample. Sequencing was carried out using blood. Every receptor here comes from a woman younger than 35 with Graves' hyperthyroidism.

Points on this clonotype: A read error may be the cause here, since a much bigger clone is one base away. V gene TRBV10-3 combines with J gene TRBJ2-3, with D perhaps TRBD2 (7 bases). The CDR3 consists of 16 residues. Germline CDR1 and CDR2: ENHRY and SYGVKD. The CDR3 spells CATSEMEGGPTDTQYF. CDR3 in DNA: TGTGCCACCAGTGAGATGGAGGGGGGGCCCACAGATACGCAGTATTTT.

At least ten counts were recorded for this clonotype. The rearrangement uses TRBV10-3 and TRBJ2-5; D uncertain. V was shortened by 2 bases and J by 6 bases, with 7 bases between the two germline ends. This CDR3 has 12 residues. In germline, CDR1 is ENHRY, CDR2 SYGVKD. CDR3 DNA sequence: TGTGCCATCAGTGAGGACGGTCAGACCCAGTACTTC. It specifies CAISEDGQTQYF.

On this clonotype itself: A much larger clone differs by one base, so this may be a read error. The V and J genes are TRBV3-1 and TRBJ2-7, with 12 nucleotides matching TRBD2. Germline CDR1 LGHDT, CDR2 YNNKEL (reference sequence). The CDR3 is 15 amino acids. V lost 2 bases to trimming and J lost 7 bases; unmatched junction nucleotides: 6. CDR3 protein: CASSQTSGGSGEQYF. CDR3 nucleotides: TGTGCCAGCAGCCAAACTAGCGGGGGGTCCGGTGAGCAGTACTTC.

The rearrangement uses TRBV5-6 and TRBJ2-6; 8 positions agree with TRBD1. Trimming removed 4 bases from V and 3 bases from J; junction bases left unmatched: 9. The CDR3 is 17 residues long. From germline, CDR1 is SGHDT and CDR2 YYEEEE. The CDR3 region is CASSPPSTGVGANVLTF. The CDR3 DNA is TGTGCCAGCAGCCCGCCCTCGACAGGGGTTGGGGCCAACGTCCTGACTTTC.

This clonotype showed up many times. The genes are TRBV12-3 or TRBV12-4 and TRBJ1-3; D gene ambiguous. The CDR3 has 18 amino acids. V lost 0 bases and J lost 2, with 17 bases in between. The CDR3: CASSLASGTALTGNTIYF. In DNA form, the CDR3 reads TGTGCCAGCAGTTTAGCCTCAGGAACAGCGTTAACTGGAAACACCATATATTTT.

This clonotype has at least ten counts. The rearrangement links TRBV7-6 to TRBJ1-4, with 7 bases that match TRBD1. CDR1 is SGHVS, CDR2 FNYEAQ, per germline. J gave up 8 bases and V 5 bases, and 8 bases lay outside the gene matches. This CDR3 comprises 14 residues. The CDR3: CASSAGGVKEKLFF. As DNA, the CDR3 is TGTGCCAGCAGCGCAGGGGGAGTAAAAGAAAAACTGTTTTTT.

This clonotype was counted at least ten times. As DNA, the CDR3 is TGTGCCAGCAGCTTACTTAGCGGAGGACCCTACGAGCAGTACTTC. Translated: CASSLLSGGPYEQYF. The chain has TRBV7-3 and TRBJ2-7; weak D call: TRBD2 (6 bases). The length of the CDR3 is 15 residues. From germline, CDR1 is SGHTA and CDR2 FQGTGA. V lost 2 bases and J lost 2, with 13 bases in between.

This clonotype was seen many times. The CDR3 sequence is CASSQTTGGVQPQHF. CDR3 coding DNA: TGTGCCAGCAGTCAAACCACAGGGGGCGTTCAGCCCCAGCATTTT. The chain recombines TRBV12-3 or TRBV12-4 with TRBJ1-5; 9 bases are shared with TRBD1. V shed 5 bases and J 6 bases; nucleotides not matched to a gene: 8. CDR3 size: 15 residues.

This clonotype appeared many times. The J gene is TRBJ1-4, the V gene TRBV10-3, with D possibly TRBD1 on 5 matching bases. This CDR3 has 12 residues. CDR1 ENHRY and CDR2 SYGVKD come from the germline V gene. Trimming left V 10 bases short and J 8 bases short, with 14 bases between. DNA of the CDR3: TGTGCCACGCAGGGAGTCGGAGAAAAACTGTTTTTT. Residues: CATQGVGEKLFF.

This clonotype has more than one count but fewer than ten. The chain combines TRBV4-1 with TRBJ1-4; 7 bases are shared with TRBD1. J was trimmed by 0 bases and V by 2 bases; bases with no gene match: 18. The CDR3 sequence is 21 residues long. Per the germline V gene, CDR1 is MGHRA and CDR2 is YSYEKL. CDR3 protein: CASSQHKGRGQVTATNEKLFF. CDR3 DNA sequence: TGCGCCAGCAGCCAACATAAGGGGAGGGGGCAGGTTACCGCAACTAATGAAAAACTGTTTTTT.

The sample holds many counts of this clonotype. J is TRBJ1-2 and V is TRBV20-1; 9 nucleotides line up with TRBD1. CDR1 and CDR2 (germline): DFQATT, SNEGSKA (reference sequence). Losses at the gene ends were 0 bases for V and 3 bases for J; bases not matched to a gene: 5. The CDR3 has 15 amino acids. In DNA form, the CDR3 reads TGCAGTGCTAGAGATCGGACAGGGGTAGACTATGGCTACACCTTC. The encoded protein is CSARDRTGVDYGYTF.

This clonotype was seen ten or more times. The rearrangement joins TRBV18 to TRBJ2-1; 11 bases align to TRBD2. The CDR3 contains 15 residues. V shed 4 bases and J 3 bases; nucleotides not matched to a gene: 2. Germline-derived CDR1 and CDR2 are KGHSH and LQKENI. Here the CDR3 reads CASSQTSGNYNEQFF. The CDR3 bases are TGTGCCAGCTCACAGACTAGCGGGAACTACAATGAGCAGTTCTTC.

This clonotype came up many times. The V call is TRBV2, the J call TRBJ2-7; 8 nucleotides align to TRBD2. The germline gives CDR1 SNHLY, CDR2 FYNNEI. V shed 7 bases, J shed 2 bases, and the junction held 7 bases outside the gene matches. The CDR3 has 14 amino acids. The CDR3 loop is CASTAGVSAYEQYF. CDR3 nucleotides: TGTGCCAGCACAGCGGGGGTCTCGGCCTACGAGCAGTACTTC.

CDR3 sequence (DNA): TGCGCCAGCAGCACGGGACCCGGGGAGCTGTTTTTT. This sequence encodes CASSTGPGELFF. This chain joins TRBV5-1 and TRBJ2-2; D tentatively reads TRBD1 or TRBD2 (5 bases each). V was shortened by 4 bases and J by 6 bases, with 7 bases between the two germline ends. The CDR3 is made up of 12 amino acids. Germline CDR1 and CDR2: SGHRS and YFSETQ.

The table lists this clonotype with many counts. The chain is built from TRBV7-9 and TRBJ2-1; TRBD1 matches 8 bases. This CDR3 has 13 residues. The trim removed 4 bases at V and 9 bases at J, leaving 5 bases unmatched. Germline V lookup: CDR1 SEHNR, CDR2 FQNEAQ (reference sequence). Here the CDR3 reads CASSSRQGLEQFF. In DNA form, the CDR3 reads TGTGCCAGCAGCTCCCGACAGGGGCTTGAGCAGTTCTTC.